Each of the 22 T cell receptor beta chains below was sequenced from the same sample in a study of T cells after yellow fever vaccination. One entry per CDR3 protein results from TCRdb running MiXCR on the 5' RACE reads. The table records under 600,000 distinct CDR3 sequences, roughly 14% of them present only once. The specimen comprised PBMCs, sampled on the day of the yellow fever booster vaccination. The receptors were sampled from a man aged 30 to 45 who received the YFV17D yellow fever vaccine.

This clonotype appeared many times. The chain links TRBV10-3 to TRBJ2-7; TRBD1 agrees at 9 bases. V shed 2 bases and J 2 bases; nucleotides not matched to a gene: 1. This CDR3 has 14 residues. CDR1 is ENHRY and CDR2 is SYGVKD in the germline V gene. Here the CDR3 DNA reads TGTGCCATCAGTGAGGGACAGGGGCCCTACGAGCAGTACTTC. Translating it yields CAISEGQGPYEQYF.

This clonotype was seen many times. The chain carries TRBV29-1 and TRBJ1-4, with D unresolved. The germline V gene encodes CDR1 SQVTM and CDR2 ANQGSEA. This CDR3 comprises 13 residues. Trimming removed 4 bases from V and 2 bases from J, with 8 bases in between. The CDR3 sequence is CSVARQTNEKLFF. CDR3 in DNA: TGCAGCGTTGCACGCCAGACTAATGAAAAACTGTTTTTT.

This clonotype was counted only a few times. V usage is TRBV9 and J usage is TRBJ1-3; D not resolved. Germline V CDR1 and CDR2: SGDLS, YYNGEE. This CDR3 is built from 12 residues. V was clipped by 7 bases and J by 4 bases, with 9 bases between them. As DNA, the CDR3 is TGTGCCAGCGGTTGGAAAGGAAACACCATATATTTT. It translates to CASGWKGNTIYF.

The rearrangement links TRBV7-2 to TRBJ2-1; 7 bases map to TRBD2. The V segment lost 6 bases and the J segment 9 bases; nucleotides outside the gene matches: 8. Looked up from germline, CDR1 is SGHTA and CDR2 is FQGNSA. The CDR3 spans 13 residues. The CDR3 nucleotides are TGTGCCAGCAGATTGGGGGGGTATGGTGAGCAGTTCTTC. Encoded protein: CASRLGGYGEQFF.

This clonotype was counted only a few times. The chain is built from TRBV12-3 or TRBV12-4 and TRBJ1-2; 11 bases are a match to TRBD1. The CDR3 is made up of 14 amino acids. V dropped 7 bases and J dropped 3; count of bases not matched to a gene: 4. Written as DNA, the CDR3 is TGTGCCAGCACCCTGGGACAGGGGGACTATGGCTACACCTTC. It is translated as CASTLGQGDYGYTF.

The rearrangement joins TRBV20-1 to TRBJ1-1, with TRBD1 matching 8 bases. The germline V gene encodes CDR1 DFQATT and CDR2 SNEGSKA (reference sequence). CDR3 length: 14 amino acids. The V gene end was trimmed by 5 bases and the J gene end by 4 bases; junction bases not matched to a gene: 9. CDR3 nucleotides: TGCAGTGCTGGGCAGGGGGCGATGGTCACTGAAGCTTTCTTT. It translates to CSAGQGAMVTEAFF.

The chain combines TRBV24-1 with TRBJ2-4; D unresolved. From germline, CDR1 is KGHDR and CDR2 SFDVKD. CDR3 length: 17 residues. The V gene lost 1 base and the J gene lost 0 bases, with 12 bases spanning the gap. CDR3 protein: CATSDFPQTLAKNIQYF. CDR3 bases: TGTGCCACCAGTGATTTTCCACAAACCCTAGCCAAAAACATTCAGTACTTC.

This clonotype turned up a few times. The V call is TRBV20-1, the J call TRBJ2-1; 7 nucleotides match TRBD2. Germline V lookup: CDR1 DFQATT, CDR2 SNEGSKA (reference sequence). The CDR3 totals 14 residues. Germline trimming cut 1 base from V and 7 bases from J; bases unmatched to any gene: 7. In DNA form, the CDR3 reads TGCAGTGCTAGAGCCCGGACTAGGCCGAATGAGCAGTTCTTC. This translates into CSARARTRPNEQFF.

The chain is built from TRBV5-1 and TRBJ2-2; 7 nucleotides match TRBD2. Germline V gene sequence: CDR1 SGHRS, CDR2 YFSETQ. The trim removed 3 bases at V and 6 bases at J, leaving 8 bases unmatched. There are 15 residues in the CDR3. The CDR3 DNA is TGCGCCAGCAGCTACGTGGGAGGGACCGCCGGGGAGCTGTTTTTT. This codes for CASSYVGGTAGELFF.

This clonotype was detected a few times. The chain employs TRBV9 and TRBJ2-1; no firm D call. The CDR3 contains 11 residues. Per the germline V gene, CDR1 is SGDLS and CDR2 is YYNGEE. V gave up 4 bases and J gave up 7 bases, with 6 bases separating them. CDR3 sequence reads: CASSSQNEQFF. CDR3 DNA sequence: TGTGCCAGCAGCTCCCAGAATGAGCAGTTCTTC.

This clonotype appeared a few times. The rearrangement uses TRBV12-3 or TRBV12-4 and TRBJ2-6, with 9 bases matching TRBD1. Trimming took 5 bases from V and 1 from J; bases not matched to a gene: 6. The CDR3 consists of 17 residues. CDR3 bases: TGTGCCAGCAGTCTGACAGGGGGATATTCTGGGGCCAACGTCCTGACTTTC. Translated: CASSLTGGYSGANVLTF.

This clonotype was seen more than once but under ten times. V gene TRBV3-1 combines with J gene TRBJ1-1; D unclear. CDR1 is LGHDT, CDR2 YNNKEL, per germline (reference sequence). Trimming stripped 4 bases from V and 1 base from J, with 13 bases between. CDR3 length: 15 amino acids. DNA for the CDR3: TGTGCCAGCAGCCCTCGGTTGTCCGGGAACACTGAAGCTTTCTTT. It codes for CASSPRLSGNTEAFF.

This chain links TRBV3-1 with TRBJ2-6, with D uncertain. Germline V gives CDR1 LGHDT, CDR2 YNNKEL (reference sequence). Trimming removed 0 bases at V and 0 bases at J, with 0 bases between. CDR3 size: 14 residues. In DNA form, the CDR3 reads TGTGCCAGCAGCCAAGACTCTGGGGCCAACGTCCTGACTTTC. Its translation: CASSQDSGANVLTF.

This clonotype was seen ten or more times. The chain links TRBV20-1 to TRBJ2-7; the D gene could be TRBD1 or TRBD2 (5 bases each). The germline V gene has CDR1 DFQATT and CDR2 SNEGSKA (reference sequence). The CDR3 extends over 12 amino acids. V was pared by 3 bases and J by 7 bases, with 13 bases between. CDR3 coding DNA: TGCAGTGCTAGCGCCCGGGGCCGGGAGCAGTACTTC. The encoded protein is CSASARGREQYF.

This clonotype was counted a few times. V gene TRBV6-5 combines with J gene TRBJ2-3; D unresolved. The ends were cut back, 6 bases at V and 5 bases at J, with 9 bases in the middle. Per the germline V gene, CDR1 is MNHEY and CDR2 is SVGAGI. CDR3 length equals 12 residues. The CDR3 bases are TGTGCCAGCAGATCCCCTGTAGATACGCAGTATTTT. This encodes CASRSPVDTQYF.

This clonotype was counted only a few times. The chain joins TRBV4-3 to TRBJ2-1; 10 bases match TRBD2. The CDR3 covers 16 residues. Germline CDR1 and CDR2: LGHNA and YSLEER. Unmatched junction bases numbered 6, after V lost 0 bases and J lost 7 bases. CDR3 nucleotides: TGCGCCAGCAGCCAAGATGAACTAGCGGGAAGGAATGAGCAGTTCTTC. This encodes CASSQDELAGRNEQFF.

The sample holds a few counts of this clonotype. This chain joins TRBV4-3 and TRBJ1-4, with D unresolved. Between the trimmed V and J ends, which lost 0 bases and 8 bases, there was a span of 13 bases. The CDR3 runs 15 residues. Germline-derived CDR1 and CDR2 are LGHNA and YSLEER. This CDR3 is CASSQDLGIREKLFF. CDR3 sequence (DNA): TGCGCCAGCAGCCAAGATCTGGGTATAAGGGAAAAACTGTTTTTT.

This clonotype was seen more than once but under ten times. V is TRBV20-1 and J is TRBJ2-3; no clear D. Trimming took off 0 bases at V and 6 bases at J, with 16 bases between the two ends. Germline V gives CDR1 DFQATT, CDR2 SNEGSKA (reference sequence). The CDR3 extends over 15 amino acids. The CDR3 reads CSARDPTATSDTQYF. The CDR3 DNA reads TGCAGTGCTAGAGATCCGACCGCCACTTCCGATACGCAGTATTTT.

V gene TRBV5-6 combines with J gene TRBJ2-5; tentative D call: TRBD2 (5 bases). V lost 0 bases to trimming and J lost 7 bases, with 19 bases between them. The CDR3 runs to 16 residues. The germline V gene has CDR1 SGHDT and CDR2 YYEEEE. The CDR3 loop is CASSLVVESPAGTQYF. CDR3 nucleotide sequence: TGTGCCAGCAGCTTGGTTGTAGAGTCCCCCGCGGGGACCCAGTACTTC.

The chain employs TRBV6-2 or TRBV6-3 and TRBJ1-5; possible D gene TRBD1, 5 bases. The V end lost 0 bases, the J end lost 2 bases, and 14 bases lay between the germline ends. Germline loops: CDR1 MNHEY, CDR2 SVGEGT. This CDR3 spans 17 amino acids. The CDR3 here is CASSYSKGRRGNQPQHF. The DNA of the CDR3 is TGTGCCAGCAGTTACTCGAAGGGGCGCAGGGGCAATCAGCCCCAGCATTTT.

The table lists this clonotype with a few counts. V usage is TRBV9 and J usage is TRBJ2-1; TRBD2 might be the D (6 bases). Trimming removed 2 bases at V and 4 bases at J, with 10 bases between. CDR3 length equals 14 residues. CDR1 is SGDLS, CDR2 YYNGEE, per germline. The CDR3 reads CASSVGRVYNEQFF. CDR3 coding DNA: TGTGCCAGCAGCGTCGGGAGAGTTTACAATGAGCAGTTCTTC.

CDR3 protein: CASSYEQSLYNEQFF. The CDR3 DNA reads as TGTGCCAGCAGTTATGAACAGTCCCTCTACAATGAGCAGTTCTTC. The chain uses TRBV6-2 or TRBV6-3 and TRBJ2-1; D not certain. The CDR3 consists of 15 residues. Trimming took 3 bases from V and 3 from J, leaving 12 bases between them. Germline V gene sequence: CDR1 MNHEY, CDR2 SVGEGT.